The clone carrying this TCR beta chain was seen a few times. No antigen is known for it. The source of the sample is a study of T-cell reconstitution after alpha-beta-depleted transplantation in children. Study-wide findings and caveats: The study reportedly traced alpha-beta T cells about two months after transplant to several hundred expanded graft clones. Diversity of TCRbeta at day 60 was high in some patients, arising from surviving recipient T cells and thymic progenitors. One year post-transplant, T-cell counts and diversity were largely derived from T cells produced anew.

The authors prepared the TCRbeta library with unique molecular identifiers. Each CDR3 protein is one row after TCRdb ran MiXCR on the PCR reads. The table records some 300,000 distinct CDR3 sequences, around 7.3% of them present only once. The CDR3 spans 16 residues. V was pared by 3 bases and J by 8 bases, with 22 bases between. Germline lookup yields CDR1 MNHEY and CDR2 SMNVEV (reference sequence). The sequence derives from a female patient aged 2 to 10 who had a stem cell transplant for Fanconi anemia, so the T cells may come from the graft donor. The V gene is TRBV27, the J gene TRBJ1-2, with D possibly matching TRBD1 (6 bases). The material was peripheral blood, obtained 360 days after TCRalphabeta/CD19-depleted stem cell transplant. The CDR3 sequence: CASSFNAHGGAEGYTF. Here the CDR3 DNA reads TGTGCCAGCAGTTTTAACGCCCACGGGGGCGCGGAAGGCTACACCTTC.